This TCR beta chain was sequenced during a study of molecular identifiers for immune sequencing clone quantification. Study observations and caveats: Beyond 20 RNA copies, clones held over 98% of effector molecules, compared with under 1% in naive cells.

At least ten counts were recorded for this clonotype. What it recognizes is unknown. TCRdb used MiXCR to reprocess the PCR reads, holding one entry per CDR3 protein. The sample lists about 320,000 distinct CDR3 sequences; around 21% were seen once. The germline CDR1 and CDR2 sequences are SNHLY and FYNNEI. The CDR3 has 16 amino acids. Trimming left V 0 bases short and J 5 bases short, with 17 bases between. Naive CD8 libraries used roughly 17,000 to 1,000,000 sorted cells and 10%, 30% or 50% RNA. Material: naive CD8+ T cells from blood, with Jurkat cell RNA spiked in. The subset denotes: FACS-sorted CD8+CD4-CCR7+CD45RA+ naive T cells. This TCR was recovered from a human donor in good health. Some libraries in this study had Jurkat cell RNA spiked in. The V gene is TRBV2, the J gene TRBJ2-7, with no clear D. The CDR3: CASSEAYSHYRDEQYF. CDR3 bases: TGTGCCAGCAGTGAAGCGTATTCGCATTACAGAGACGAGCAGTACTTC.